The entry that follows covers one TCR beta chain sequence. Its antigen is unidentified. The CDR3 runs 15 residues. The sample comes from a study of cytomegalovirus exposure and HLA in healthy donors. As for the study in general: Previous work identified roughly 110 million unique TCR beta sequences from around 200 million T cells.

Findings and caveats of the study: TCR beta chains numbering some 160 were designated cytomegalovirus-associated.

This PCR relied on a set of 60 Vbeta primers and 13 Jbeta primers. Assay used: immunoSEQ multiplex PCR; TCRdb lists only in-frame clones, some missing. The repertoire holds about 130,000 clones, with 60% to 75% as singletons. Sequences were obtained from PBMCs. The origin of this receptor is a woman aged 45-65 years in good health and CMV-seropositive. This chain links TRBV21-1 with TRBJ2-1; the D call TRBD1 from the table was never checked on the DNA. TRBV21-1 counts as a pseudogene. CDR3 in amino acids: CASSCRDSSHNEQFF. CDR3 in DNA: TGTGCCAGCAGCTGCCGGGACAGTTCGCACAATGAGCAGTTCTTC.